Reported below is one T cell receptor (beta chain). Its antigen is as yet unknown. The data derive from a study of cytomegalovirus exposure and HLA in healthy donors. Study details: In an early release, HLA-typed donors contributed about 79 million unique TCR sequences.

Findings and caveats of the study: Later analysis suggested most CMV-associated TCR beta chains were HLA-restricted.

Both 60 Vbeta primers and 13 Jbeta primers went into the PCR. The repertoire was sequenced with immunoSEQ multiplex PCR; TCRdb's copy has only in-frame clones and lacks some. Among about 67,000 clones listed, 65% to 70% were seen once. The V gene end was trimmed by 3 bases and the J gene end by 7 bases; junction bases not matched to a gene: 5. Germline V lookup: CDR1 GTSNPN, CDR2 SVGIG (reference sequence). This CDR3 spans 13 amino acids. The V and J genes are TRBV30 and TRBJ1-2, with 10 bases matching TRBD1. Sequenced material: PBMCs. This receptor was obtained from a woman aged 25 to 39 in good health and CMV-seronegative. CDR3 sequence (DNA): TGTGCCTGGAGCTCCGGGACAGGGGTTGGCTACACCTTC. Its protein product is CAWSSGTGVGYTF.